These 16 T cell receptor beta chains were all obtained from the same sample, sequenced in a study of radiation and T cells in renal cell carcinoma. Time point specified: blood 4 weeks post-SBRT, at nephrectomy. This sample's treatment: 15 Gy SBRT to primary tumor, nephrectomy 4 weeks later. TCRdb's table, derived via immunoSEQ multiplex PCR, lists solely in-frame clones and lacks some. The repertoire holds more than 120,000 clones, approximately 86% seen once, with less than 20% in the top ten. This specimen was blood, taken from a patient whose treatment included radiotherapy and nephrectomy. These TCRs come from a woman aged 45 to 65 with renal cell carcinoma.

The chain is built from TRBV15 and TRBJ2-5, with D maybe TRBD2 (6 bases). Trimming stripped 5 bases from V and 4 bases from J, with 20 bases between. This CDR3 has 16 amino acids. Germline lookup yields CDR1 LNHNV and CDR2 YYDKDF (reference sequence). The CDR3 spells CATSPLAASRAETQYF. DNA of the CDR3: TGTGCCACCAGCCCTTTAGCGGCCTCAAGGGCAGAGACCCAGTACTTC.

The CDR3, as DNA: TGTGCCAGTAGTTATGGGAGCTCTGGGGCCAACGTCCTGACTTTC. This sequence encodes CASSYGSSGANVLTF. The chain links TRBV19 to TRBJ2-6, with D possibly TRBD2 on 5 matching bases. The CDR3 is 15 amino acids. The germline V gene encodes CDR1 LNHDA and CDR2 SQIVND (reference sequence). V lost 5 bases to trimming and J lost 0 bases, with 8 bases between them.

The DNA of the CDR3 is TGTGCCAGCAGATCCGGGACAGGGGGCTACGAGCAGTACTTC. Its translation: CASRSGTGGYEQYF. V and J are TRBV7-9 and TRBJ2-7; TRBD1 matches at 11 bases. V gave up 6 bases and J gave up 3 bases; unmatched junction bases: 4. The germline CDR1 and CDR2 sequences are SEHNR and FQNEAQ (reference sequence). This CDR3 region has 14 residues.

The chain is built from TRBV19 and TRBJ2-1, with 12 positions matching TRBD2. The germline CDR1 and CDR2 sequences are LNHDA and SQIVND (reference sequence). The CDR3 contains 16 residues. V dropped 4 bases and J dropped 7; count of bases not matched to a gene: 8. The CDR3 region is CASSTGLAGGQNEQFF. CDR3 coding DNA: TGTGCCAGTAGTACGGGACTAGCGGGCGGTCAGAATGAGCAGTTCTTC.

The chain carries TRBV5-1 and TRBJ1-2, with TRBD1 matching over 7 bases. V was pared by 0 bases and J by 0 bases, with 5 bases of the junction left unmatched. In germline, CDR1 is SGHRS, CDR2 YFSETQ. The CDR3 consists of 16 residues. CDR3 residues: CASSLDYRGSNYGYTF. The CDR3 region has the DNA TGCGCCAGCAGCTTGGATTACAGGGGCTCTAACTATGGCTACACCTTC.

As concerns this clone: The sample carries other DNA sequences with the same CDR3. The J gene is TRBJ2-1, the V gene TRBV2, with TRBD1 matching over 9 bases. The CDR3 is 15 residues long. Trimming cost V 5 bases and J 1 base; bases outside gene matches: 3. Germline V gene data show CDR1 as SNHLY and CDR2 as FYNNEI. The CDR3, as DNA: TGTGCCAGCAGTCTCGACAGGGGGTCCTACAATGAGCAGTTCTTC. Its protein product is CASSLDRGSYNEQFF.

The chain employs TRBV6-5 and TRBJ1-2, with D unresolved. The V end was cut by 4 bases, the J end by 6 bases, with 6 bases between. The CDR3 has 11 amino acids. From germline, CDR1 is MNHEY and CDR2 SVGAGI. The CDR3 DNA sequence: TGTGCCAGCAGTTCATTACATGGCTACACCTTC. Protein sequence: CASSSLHGYTF.

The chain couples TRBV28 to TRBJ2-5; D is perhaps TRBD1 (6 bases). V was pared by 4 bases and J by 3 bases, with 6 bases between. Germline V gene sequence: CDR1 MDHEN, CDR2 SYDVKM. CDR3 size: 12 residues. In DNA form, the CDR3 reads TGTGCCAGCAGTTCAGGGGAAGAGACCCAGTACTTC. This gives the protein CASSSGEETQYF.

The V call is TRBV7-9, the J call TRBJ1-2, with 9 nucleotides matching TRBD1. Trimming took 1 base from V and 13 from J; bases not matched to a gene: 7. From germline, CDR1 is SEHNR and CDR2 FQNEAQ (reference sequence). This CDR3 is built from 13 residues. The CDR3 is CASSLVETGGPTF. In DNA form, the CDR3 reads TGTGCCAGCAGCTTAGTGGAGACAGGGGGGCCCACCTTC. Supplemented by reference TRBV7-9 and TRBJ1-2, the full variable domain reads DTGVSQNPRHKITKRGQNVTFRCDPISEHNRLYWYRQTLGQGPEFLTYFQNEAQLEKSRLLSDRFSAERPKGSFSTLEIQRTEQGDSAMYLCASSLVETGGPTFGSGTRLTVV.

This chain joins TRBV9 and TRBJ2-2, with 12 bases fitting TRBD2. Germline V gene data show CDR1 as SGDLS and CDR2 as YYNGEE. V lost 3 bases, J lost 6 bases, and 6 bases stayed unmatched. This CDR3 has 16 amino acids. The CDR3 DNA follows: TGTGCCAGCAGCGCCCCGACTAGCGGGAGTCCCGGGGAGCTGTTTTTT. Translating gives CASSAPTSGSPGELFF.

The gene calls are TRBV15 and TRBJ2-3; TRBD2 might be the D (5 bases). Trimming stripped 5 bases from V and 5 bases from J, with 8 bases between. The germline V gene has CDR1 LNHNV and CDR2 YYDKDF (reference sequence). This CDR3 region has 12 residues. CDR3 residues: CATSQRVDTQYF. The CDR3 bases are TGTGCCACCAGCCAGAGGGTAGATACGCAGTATTTT.

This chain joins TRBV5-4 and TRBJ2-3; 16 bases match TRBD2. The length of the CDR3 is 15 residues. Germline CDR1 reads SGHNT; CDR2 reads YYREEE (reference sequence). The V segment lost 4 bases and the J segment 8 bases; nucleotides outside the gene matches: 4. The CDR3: CASSTGTSGGATQYF. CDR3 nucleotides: TGTGCCAGCAGCACCGGGACTAGCGGGGGGGCTACGCAGTATTTT.

The CDR3 region has the DNA TGTGCCAGCAGCTTACCAGGGCTCACAGATACGCAGTATTTT. Its protein is CASSLPGLTDTQYF. This chain connects TRBV11-1 to TRBJ2-3, with D perhaps TRBD1 (5 bases). Trimming shortened V by 2 bases and J by 2 bases, and 8 bases separated the two germline ends. This CDR3 has 14 residues. CDR1 is SGHAT, CDR2 FQDESV, per germline (reference sequence).

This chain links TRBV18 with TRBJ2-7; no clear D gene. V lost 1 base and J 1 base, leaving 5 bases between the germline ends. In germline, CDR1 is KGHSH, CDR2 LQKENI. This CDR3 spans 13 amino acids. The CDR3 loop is CASSPQVSYEQYF. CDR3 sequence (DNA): TGTGCCAGCTCACCACAGGTATCCTACGAGCAGTACTTC.

CDR3 sequence (DNA): TGCGCCAGCAGCTTACCGGGATCCGGGGATGAAAAACTGTTTTTT. It translates to CASSLPGSGDEKLFF. This chain connects TRBV5-1 to TRBJ1-4, with no clear D. Germline CDR1 reads SGHRS; CDR2 reads YFSETQ. V was shortened by 2 bases and J by 6 bases, with 14 bases between the two germline ends. This CDR3 has 15 residues. Complete variable domain (other parts from reference TRBV5-1 and TRBJ1-4): KAGVTQTPRYLIKTRGQQVTLSCSPISGHRSVSWYQQTPGQGLQFLFEYFSETQRNKGNFPGRFSGRQFSNSRSEMNVSTLELGDSALYLCASSLPGSGDEKLFFGSGTQLSVL.

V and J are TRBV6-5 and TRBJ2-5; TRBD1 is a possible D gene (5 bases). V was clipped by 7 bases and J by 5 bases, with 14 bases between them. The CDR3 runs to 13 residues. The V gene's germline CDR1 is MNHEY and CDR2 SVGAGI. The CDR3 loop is CASTSPGLETQYF. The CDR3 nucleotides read TGTGCCAGCACCTCCCCAGGGTTGGAGACCCAGTACTTC.